The 4 T cell receptor beta chains below all came from one sample that was sequenced in a study of blood T cells in healthy people across ages (dated by TCRdb to between 2015 and 2016). Library preparation employed 5' RACE. TCRdb shows the sequencer as Illumina HiSeq 2500. The second PCR ran for about 6 to 12 cycles and used a J-beta primer mix along with a sample-barcoded 5' primer. Starting from the raw public reads, TCRdb applied fastp trimming at Q25, assembled clones with MiXCR and retained in-frame beta chains. Under each unique CDR3 protein, matching rows form one entry showing the most common genes and DNA. The sample table lists around 1.1 million distinct CDR3 sequences, around two fifths of them with a count of one. Over 10% of the sample belongs to the ten largest clones. Source material: blood. Receptors originate from a man between 18 and 29 years old in good health.

This clonotype was counted a few times. The genes are TRBV12-5 and TRBJ2-1, with D maybe TRBD1 (9 bases). Per the germline V gene, CDR1 is LGHNT and CDR2 is FRNRAP. The length of the CDR3 is 18 residues. Trimming pared 5 bases from V and 4 bases from J, leaving 24 bases between. CDR3 sequence reads: CASGPGTGLASGYNEQFF. The CDR3 bases are TGTGCTAGTGGTCCCGGGACAGGGTTGGCTAGCGGGTACAATGAGCAGTTCTTC.

This clonotype was seen more than once but under ten times. J is TRBJ2-1 and V is TRBV27; 10 nucleotides agree with TRBD1. The CDR3 sequence is 17 residues long. The ends lost 5 bases at V and 0 bases at J; junction bases unmatched: 7. Germline loops: CDR1 MNHEY, CDR2 SMNVEV (reference sequence). The chain's CDR3 is CASSGTGALSSYNEQFF. In DNA form, the CDR3 reads TGTGCCAGCAGTGGGACAGGGGCCTTGAGCTCCTACAATGAGCAGTTCTTC.

In its sample, this clonotype was seen a few times. V is TRBV11-2 and J is TRBJ2-7; 11 bases line up with TRBD1. Trimming at V came to 4 bases and at J to 0 bases, leaving 5 bases not matched to a gene. The CDR3 has 16 amino acids. The germline V gene has CDR1 SGHAT and CDR2 FQNNGV. The CDR3 DNA reads as TGTGCCAGCAGCTCGGGACAGGGGGGTTACTCCTACGAGCAGTACTTC. Translating gives CASSSGQGGYSYEQYF.

This clonotype was seen a handful of times. The V gene is TRBV29-1, the J gene TRBJ1-2, with D tentatively TRBD1 (6 bases). The CDR3 is 14 amino acids. Trimming took 7 bases from V and 5 from J, leaving 20 bases between them. Germline assignment: CDR1 SQVTM and CDR2 ANQGSEA. The CDR3 loop reads CSADAGWGRYGYTF. The DNA of the CDR3 is TGCAGCGCAGATGCGGGGTGGGGGCGTTATGGCTACACCTTC.